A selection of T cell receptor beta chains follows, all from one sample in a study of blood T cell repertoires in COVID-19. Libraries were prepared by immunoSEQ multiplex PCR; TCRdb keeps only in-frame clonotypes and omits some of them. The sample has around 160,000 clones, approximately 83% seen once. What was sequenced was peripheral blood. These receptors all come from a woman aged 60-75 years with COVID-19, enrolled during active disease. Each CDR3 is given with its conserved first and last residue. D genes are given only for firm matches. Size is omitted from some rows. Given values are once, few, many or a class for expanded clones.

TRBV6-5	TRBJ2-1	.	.	TGTGCCAGCAGGACAGAGGATGAGCAGTTCTTC	CASRTEDEQFF
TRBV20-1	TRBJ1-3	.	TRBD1	TGCAGTGCTAGTAATTCGGGACAGGGGGCTGGAAACACCATATATTTT	CSASNSGQGAGNTIYF
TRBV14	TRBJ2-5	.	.	TGTGCCAGCAGCCGGGGGGGCCTACAAGAGACCCAGTACTTC	CASSRGGLQETQYF
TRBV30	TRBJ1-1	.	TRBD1	TGTGCCTGGAGTCTAGGGACAGGGGGGAATATAGAAGCTTTCTTT	CAWSLGTGGNIEAFF
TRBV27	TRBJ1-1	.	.	TGTGCCAGCAAACATCCGGGAGGGGGGCGGACTGAAGCTTTCTTT	CASKHPGGGRTEAFF
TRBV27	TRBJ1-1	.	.	TGTGCCAGCAGTTTTACAGGGTCAGGCACTGAAGCTTTCTTT	CASSFTGSGTEAFF
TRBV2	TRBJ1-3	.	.	TGTGCCAGCAGTGAAATGGGCCGCGTCTCTGGAAACACCATATATTTT	CASSEMGRVSGNTIYF
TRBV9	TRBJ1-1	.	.	TGTGCCAGCAGCGTTAGCCCAGGGCGAGACACTGAAGCTTTCTTT	CASSVSPGRDTEAFF
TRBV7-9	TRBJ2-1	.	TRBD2	TGTGCCAGCAGCCGCGGGACTACATACAATGAGCAGTTCTTC	CASSRGTTYNEQFF
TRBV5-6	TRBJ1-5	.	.	TGTGCCAGCAGCTTCGGGCCACAGGGTGGGCAGGGCAATCAGCCCCAGCATTTT	CASSFGPQGGQGNQPQHF
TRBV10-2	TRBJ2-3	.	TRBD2	TGCGCCAGCGCGGGGGGCCTCCGCACAGATACGCAGTATTTT	CASAGGLRTDTQYF
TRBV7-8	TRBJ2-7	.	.	TGTGCCAGCAGCTTAGTAGAGGGGCGGGGGCCTTACGAGCAGTACTTC	CASSLVEGRGPYEQYF
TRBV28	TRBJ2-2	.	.	TGTGCCAGCAGCCTCAGGGGATTCCGCGGGGAGCTGTTTTTT	CASSLRGFRGELFF
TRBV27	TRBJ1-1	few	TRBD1	TGTGCCAGCAGTTTGTCACAGGGGGACACTGAAGCTTTCTTT	CASSLSQGDTEAFF
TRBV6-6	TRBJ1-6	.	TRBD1	TGTGCCAGCAGTTACGAGGGACAGGGTAATTCACCCCTCCACTTT	CASSYEGQGNSPLHF
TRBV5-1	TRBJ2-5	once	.	TGCGCCAGCAGCTTGGGGGGGCGCCGAGAGACCCAGTACTTC	CASSLGGRRETQYF
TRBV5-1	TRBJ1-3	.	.	TGCGCCAGCAGCTTGGCGGCGGGGGACTCCTCTGGAAACACCATATATTTT	CASSLAAGDSSGNTIYF
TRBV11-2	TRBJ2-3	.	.	TGTGCCAGCAGCCGAGGGATGGGCACAGATACGCAGTATTTT	CASSRGMGTDTQYF
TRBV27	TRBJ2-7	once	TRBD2	TGTGCCAGCAGTTTATGGGAGGGGTCCTACGAGCAGTACTTC	CASSLWEGSYEQYF
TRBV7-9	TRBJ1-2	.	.	TGTGCCAGCAGCTTAACCCCACAGGGATATGGCTACACCTTC	CASSLTPQGYGYTF
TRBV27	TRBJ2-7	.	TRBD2	TGTGCCAGCAGGGCTTTGGCGGGGGCCTACGAGCAGTACTTC	CASRALAGAYEQYF
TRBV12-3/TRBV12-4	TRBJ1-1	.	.	TGTGCCAGCAGTACCACTACAGGGACTGAAGCTTTCTTT	CASSTTTGTEAFF
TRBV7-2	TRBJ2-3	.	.	TGTGCCAGCAGCGCCGATCAGACAGATACGCAGTATTTT	CASSADQTDTQYF
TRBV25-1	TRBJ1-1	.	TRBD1	TGTGCCAGCAGTCCCCAGGACAGGGGAGTGACTGAAGCTTTCTTT	CASSPQDRGVTEAFF
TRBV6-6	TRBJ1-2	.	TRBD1	TGTGCCAGCAGTAACGGACAGGGAAGCCTTAATGGCTACACCTTC	CASSNGQGSLNGYTF
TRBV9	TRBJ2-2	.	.	TGTGCCAGCAGTGACCGACGGGGGGCGTGGACCGGGGAGCTGTTTTTT	CASSDRRGAWTGELFF
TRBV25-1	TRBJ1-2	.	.	TGTGCCAGCAGTGAACCCTCGGGGAATAGTGGCTACACCTTC	CASSEPSGNSGYTF
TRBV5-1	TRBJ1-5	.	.	TGCGCCAGCAGCTTGCTAGGGGCAATCAATCAGCCCCAGCATTTT	CASSLLGAINQPQHF
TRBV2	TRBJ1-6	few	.	TGTGCCAGCAGGGTGGTTCGGCTGGGGAGTGGATCACCCCTCCACTTT	CASRVVRLGSGSPLHF
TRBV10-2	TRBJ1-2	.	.	TGCGCCAGCAGTGAGGATGCGGTGTCCTATGGCTACACCTTC	CASSEDAVSYGYTF
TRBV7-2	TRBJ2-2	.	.	TGTGCCAGCAGCTTTACGGGGAATGGGGAGCTGTTTTTT	CASSFTGNGELFF